This TCR beta chain was captured by sequencing in a study of CD8+CD57+ T cells in acquired aplastic anemia. Study at large: Sorted CD4+ and CD8+ cells yielded DNA averaging around 3.2 ug.

In patients chosen for sequencing, flow cytometry had shown CD8+CD57+ cell expansion. Every patient was diagnosed with severe acquired aplastic anemia. Patient blood was sampled before any therapy had been received. Germline V gene sequence: CDR1 SGHDT, CDR2 YYEEEE. The V gene end was trimmed by 4 bases and the J gene end by 3 bases; junction bases not matched to a gene: 8. The CDR3 loop spans 15 amino acids. Study-level points and caveats: Common to patients and controls were twenty-nine CD8+ CDR3 sequences.

This clonotype was recorded at least ten times. Its specificity is unknown. Profiling of TCR beta VDJ combinations and CDR3 sequences used genomic DNA as template. TCRdb fed the reads into MiXCR, producing one record per CDR3 protein. The sample has 150,000 to 200,000 distinct CDR3 sequences, roughly 48% seen once. Specimen: sorted CD4+, CD8+, or CD8+CD57+ T cells (not recorded which) from PBMCs. The chain couples TRBV5-6 to TRBJ2-7, with 9 bases fitting TRBD1. The TCR originated in a human donor with aplastic anemia. CDR3 amino acids: CASSHRGTGNYEQYF. Written as DNA, the CDR3 is TGTGCCAGCAGCCATCGGGGGACAGGGAACTACGAGCAGTACTTC.